Below are 5 T cell receptor beta chains sequenced from a single sample in a study of T-cell memory formation after mild COVID-19. TCRdb recomputed calls from the 5' RACE reads with MiXCR, one row per CDR3 protein. The sample gives just over 50,000 distinct CDR3 sequences, over 9% of which show up once; over 9.5% is in the top ten. Sequencing was carried out using PBMCs or a T cell subset sorted from them (not recorded which). These receptors were taken from an adult woman who had mild COVID-19 (a few samples of this study predate the infection). Cell type and time point are not known.

This clonotype was seen a few times. The gene calls are TRBV10-3 and TRBJ1-5; possibly TRBD1 for D (6 bases). CDR1 is ENHRY and CDR2 is SYGVKD in the germline V gene. Trimming removed 7 bases from V and 1 base from J, with 14 bases in between. The CDR3 is made up of 15 amino acids. The CDR3 sequence is CAIKQGLESNQPQHF. CDR3 DNA: TGTGCCATCAAACAGGGTTTAGAAAGCAATCAGCCCCAGCATTTT.

The chain links TRBV20-1 to TRBJ2-3, with TRBD2 matching over 9 bases. Trimming took 3 bases from V and 8 from J; bases not matched to a gene: 9. The germline CDR1 and CDR2 sequences are DFQATT and SNEGSKA (reference sequence). CDR3 length: 14 residues. CDR3 residues: CSASIAGVVSTQYF. The CDR3 DNA sequence: TGCAGTGCTAGCATAGCGGGAGTAGTGAGTACGCAGTATTTT.

This clonotype was found a few times. The gene calls are TRBV4-1 and TRBJ2-1; 15 nucleotides agree with TRBD2. With 4 bases clipped from V and 7 bases from J, the junction kept 8 bases outside the gene matches. The CDR3 is 17 amino acids. Germline values: CDR1 MGHRA, CDR2 YSYEKL. The CDR3 protein is CASSPRTSGGALNEQFF. CDR3 in DNA: TGCGCCAGCAGCCCCAGGACTAGCGGGGGGGCCCTTAATGAGCAGTTCTTC.

This clonotype was seen a handful of times. The chain links TRBV20-1 to TRBJ2-2; D ambiguous. This CDR3 is built from 13 residues. Trimming cost V 1 base and J 1 base, with 4 bases left between them. CDR1 and CDR2 (germline): DFQATT, SNEGSKA (reference sequence). The CDR3 spells CSARAGNTGELFF. DNA of the CDR3: TGCAGTGCTAGAGCAGGGAACACCGGGGAGCTGTTTTTT.

The rearrangement uses TRBV11-2 and TRBJ2-5, with D uncertain. Germline-derived CDR1 and CDR2 are SGHAT and FQNNGV. V was clipped by 4 bases and J by 3 bases, with 18 bases between them. CDR3 length: 16 amino acids. CDR3 sequence: CASSSGGVVGKETQYF. The CDR3 DNA sequence: TGTGCCAGCAGCTCGGGCGGTGTGGTGGGGAAAGAGACCCAGTACTTC.